Listed here are 32 T cell receptor beta chains from one sample, sequenced in a study of CD8 T cells in ankylosing spondylitis. TCRdb used MiXCR to reprocess the 5' RACE reads, holding one entry per CDR3 protein. The table includes some 400,000 distinct CDR3 sequences, around 20% detected once. These receptors' antigens are unknown. Study-wide results and caveats: A TCR beta motif made of 7 to 9 highly homologous variants seemed typical of ankylosing spondylitis blood.

The sequenced sample was blood, either unsorted or a sorted T cell fraction (not recorded which). These receptors came from a male donor with ankylosing spondylitis.

The table lists this clonotype with many counts. The genes are TRBV6-4 and TRBJ1-1; possible D gene TRBD1, 5 bases. CDR1 MRHNA and CDR2 SNTAGT come from the germline V gene. The germline V and J ends were trimmed by 5 bases and 2 bases, with 9 bases remaining between them. The CDR3 covers 13 residues. CDR3 amino acids: CASSLTVNTEAFF. DNA of the CDR3: TGTGCCAGCAGTCTGACAGTTAACACTGAAGCTTTCTTT.

V usage is TRBV15 and J usage is TRBJ2-1, with 9 bases identical to TRBD2. The length of the CDR3 is 17 residues. The germline CDR1 and CDR2 sequences are LNHNV and YYDKDF (reference sequence). V lost 0 bases to trimming and J lost 8 bases; unmatched junction nucleotides: 11. CDR3 sequence (DNA): TGTGCCACCAGCAGAGATTTGGCTAGCGGGGTAGGCCATGAGCAGTTCTTC. Its translation: CATSRDLASGVGHEQFF.

This chain links TRBV9 with TRBJ2-1, with 13 bases fitting TRBD2. The V and J ends lost 0 bases and 5 bases, in that order; junction bases with no gene match: 2. The CDR3 consists of 16 residues. Per germline, CDR1 SGDLS and CDR2 YYNGEE. The CDR3 here is CASSVAGTSGNNEQFF. The CDR3 region has the DNA TGTGCCAGCAGCGTAGCGGGGACTAGCGGGAACAATGAGCAGTTCTTC.

This clonotype was seen only a few times. The chain employs TRBV24-1 and TRBJ1-1, with D unclear. The CDR3 covers 12 residues. Germline values: CDR1 KGHDR, CDR2 SFDVKD. Trimming cost V 6 bases and J 4 bases, with 8 bases left between them. CDR3 protein: CATSPRVTEAFF. The CDR3 DNA reads TGTGCCACCAGTCCCCGGGTCACTGAAGCTTTCTTT.

The V and J genes are TRBV14 and TRBJ2-5; 14 nucleotides agree with TRBD2. Trimming at V came to 4 bases and at J to 5 bases, leaving 0 bases not matched to a gene. Germline CDR1 and CDR2: SGHDN and FVKESK. CDR3 length: 14 residues. The CDR3 DNA sequence: TGTGCCAGCAGCCGGACTAGCGGGAGGGAGACCCAGTACTTC. This codes for CASSRTSGRETQYF. The whole variable domain, remainder taken from reference TRBV14 and TRBJ2-5, is EAGVTQFPSHSVIEKGQTVTLRCDPISGHDNLYWYRRVMGKEIKFLLHFVKESKQDESGMPNNRFLAERTGGTYSTLKVQPAELEDSGVYFCASSRTSGRETQYFGPGTRLLVL.

This sequence joins TRBV7-9 and TRBJ1-4; D gene uncertain. The CDR3 runs 12 residues. CDR1 is SEHNR, CDR2 FQNEAQ, per germline (reference sequence). The V and J ends lost 10 bases and 4 bases respectively, with 10 bases between them. The CDR3 protein is CAIRGYNEKLFF. The CDR3 DNA reads TGTGCCATCAGAGGGTATAATGAAAAACTGTTTTTT.

This clonotype turned up a few times. The CDR3 region is CASRQNNQPQHF. CDR3 sequence (DNA): TGTGCCAGCAGACAGAATAATCAGCCCCAGCATTTT. This chain links TRBV6-1 with TRBJ1-5, with unresolved D. The V gene's germline CDR1 is MNHNS and CDR2 SASEGT. The CDR3 spans 12 residues. V lost 6 bases to trimming and J lost 4 bases, with 7 bases between them.

This clonotype was recorded a few times. This chain uses TRBV6-2 or TRBV6-3 with TRBJ2-1, with 8 bases lining up with TRBD2. CDR1 is MNHEY, CDR2 SVGEGT, per germline. V shed 2 bases and J 2 bases; nucleotides not matched to a gene: 2. The CDR3 contains 15 residues. The CDR3 loop reads CASSYVAGPYNEQFF. The CDR3 DNA sequence: TGTGCCAGCAGTTACGTAGCGGGACCCTACAATGAGCAGTTCTTC.

This clonotype showed up many times. The genes are TRBV29-1 and TRBJ2-1; 8 bases align to TRBD2. Per germline, CDR1 SQVTM and CDR2 ANQGSEA. This CDR3 contains 14 residues. J was trimmed by 8 bases and V by 3 bases; bases with no gene match: 9. This CDR3 is CSVEYSREGDEQFF. CDR3 in DNA: TGCAGCGTTGAGTACTCACGGGAGGGCGATGAGCAGTTCTTC.

The rearrangement links TRBV12-3 or TRBV12-4 to TRBJ1-5; 8 bases align to TRBD1. J gave up 5 bases and V 5 bases, and 5 bases lay outside the gene matches. The CDR3 totals 14 residues. The CDR3 loop reads CASSGTGGYQPQHF. CDR3 nucleotide sequence: TGTGCCAGCAGTGGAACAGGGGGATATCAGCCCCAGCATTTT.

In its sample, this clonotype was seen a few times. The rearrangement links TRBV10-3 to TRBJ2-7; 12 bases agree with TRBD2. This CDR3 region has 14 residues. V was pared by 6 bases and J by 5 bases, with 5 bases of the junction left unmatched. Germline values: CDR1 ENHRY, CDR2 SYGVKD. DNA for the CDR3: TGTGCCATCAGGACTAGCGGGAGTAACAACGAGCAGTACTTC. It translates to CAIRTSGSNNEQYF.

This clonotype was seen a few times. V usage is TRBV13 and J usage is TRBJ2-7; 8 bases are shared with TRBD2. This CDR3 region has 18 residues. Germline V gives CDR1 PRHDT, CDR2 FYEKMQ (reference sequence). V trimming: 0 bases; J trimming: 3 bases; junction bases outside the gene matches: 13. CDR3 nucleotide sequence: TGTGCCAGCAGCTTAGGGTCATCTCCTAGCGGGTCCCTCTACGAGCAGTACTTC. As protein: CASSLGSSPSGSLYEQYF.

There are a few counts of this clonotype. The rearrangement links TRBV5-1 to TRBJ2-3, with a tentative D call TRBD2 (6 bases). The CDR3 is 14 residues long. V lost 1 base and J 4 bases, leaving 10 bases between the germline ends. Germline assignment: CDR1 SGHRS and CDR2 YFSETQ. The DNA for the CDR3 is TGCGCCAGCAGCTTGTTTGCGGGATCAGATACGCAGTATTTT. Encoded protein: CASSLFAGSDTQYF.

V gene TRBV5-1 combines with J gene TRBJ2-1; TRBD1 aligns across 12 bases. The CDR3 is 17 residues long. Looked up from germline, CDR1 is SGHRS and CDR2 is YFSETQ. V lost 2 bases, J lost 5 bases, and 8 bases stayed unmatched. The chain's CDR3 is CASSFPGTGGDHNEQFF. In nucleotides, the CDR3 is TGCGCCAGCAGCTTCCCCGGGACAGGGGGCGACCACAATGAGCAGTTCTTC.

The gene calls are TRBV4-3 and TRBJ2-1; 8 bases are a match to TRBD2. This CDR3 spans 15 amino acids. V lost 6 bases to trimming and J lost 5 bases; unmatched junction nucleotides: 9. The V gene's germline CDR1 is LGHNA and CDR2 YSLEER. The CDR3 is CASRKAGVLNNEQFF. The CDR3 DNA sequence: TGCGCCAGCAGGAAAGCGGGAGTTTTAAACAATGAGCAGTTCTTC.

This clonotype was seen a handful of times. CDR3 in DNA: TGTGCCAGCAAGACAGCCGGTGGCAATCAGCCCCAGCATTTT. As protein: CASKTAGGNQPQHF. V gene TRBV6-1 combines with J gene TRBJ1-5, with D maybe TRBD1 (5 bases). The CDR3 totals 14 residues. With 7 bases removed from V and 2 bases from J, the gap between germline ends came to 12 bases. Germline V CDR1 and CDR2: MNHNS, SASEGT.

This clonotype appeared a few times. V usage is TRBV20-1 and J usage is TRBJ2-1, with 14 bases matching TRBD2. Germline CDR1 DFQATT, CDR2 SNEGSKA (reference sequence). The CDR3 consists of 14 residues. The V and J ends lost 6 bases and 8 bases, in that order; junction bases with no gene match: 6. The CDR3 loop reads CSAPGLAGAYEQFF. The CDR3 DNA is TGCAGTGCACCGGGACTAGCGGGAGCGTATGAGCAGTTCTTC.

The chain combines TRBV2 with TRBJ2-7; the match to TRBD1 covers 9 bases. CDR1 and CDR2 from the germline V gene are SNHLY and FYNNEI. Trimming cost V 7 bases and J 5 bases; bases outside gene matches: 6. This CDR3 contains 13 residues. DNA for the CDR3: TGTGCCAGCACCCGCTGGACAGGGGACGAGCAGTACTTC. Its protein is CASTRWTGDEQYF.

This clonotype was counted between two and nine times. This sequence joins TRBV18 and TRBJ1-1, with no clear D. Trimming stripped 1 base from V and 0 bases from J, with 6 bases between. Germline V gene data show CDR1 as KGHSH and CDR2 as LQKENI. CDR3 size: 14 residues. The CDR3 reads CASSPLTLNTEAFF. In DNA, the CDR3 is TGTGCCAGCTCACCACTGACCTTGAACACTGAAGCTTTCTTT.

This sequence joins TRBV6-1 and TRBJ2-2; D uncertain. CDR1 is MNHNS and CDR2 is SASEGT in the germline V gene. The CDR3 contains 14 residues. Deletions cut 5 bases from V and 5 bases from J, with 12 bases between. DNA for the CDR3: TGTGCCAGCAGTAGCTCCTGGCGGACCGGGGAGCTGTTTTTT. It yields the protein CASSSSWRTGELFF.

V usage is TRBV18 and J usage is TRBJ2-6; tentatively, D is TRBD2 (7 bases). Trimming removed 6 bases at V and 0 bases at J, with 12 bases between. There are 16 residues in the CDR3. The germline V gene encodes CDR1 KGHSH and CDR2 LQKENI. CDR3 sequence: CASSLGGLSGANVLTF. The CDR3 coding sequence is TGTGCCAGCTCCCTGGGGGGGCTCTCTGGGGCCAACGTCCTGACTTTC.

This clonotype has more than one count but fewer than ten. The V call is TRBV5-1, the J call TRBJ1-2, with unresolved D. V lost 0 bases and J lost 4, with 10 bases in between. Looked up from germline, CDR1 is SGHRS and CDR2 is YFSETQ. The CDR3 contains 14 residues. The CDR3: CASSLARELYGYTF. The CDR3 region has the DNA TGCGCCAGCAGCTTGGCTAGGGAGCTCTATGGCTACACCTTC.

The rearrangement joins TRBV29-1 to TRBJ2-7; 9 positions agree with TRBD2. J was trimmed by 6 bases and V by 7 bases; bases with no gene match: 10. There are 13 residues in the CDR3. Germline CDR1 SQVTM, CDR2 ANQGSEA. Here the CDR3 reads CSASLAGISEQYF. In DNA form, the CDR3 reads TGCAGCGCCTCTCTAGCGGGAATTAGCGAGCAGTACTTC.

The V and J genes are TRBV5-8 and TRBJ2-1, with D possibly TRBD1 on 6 matching bases. The CDR3 length is 15 residues. Germline V CDR1 and CDR2: SGHTS, YDEGEE. V gave up 5 bases and J gave up 0 bases, with 12 bases separating them. CDR3 sequence reads: CASSWDKASYNEQFF. CDR3 DNA: TGTGCCAGCAGTTGGGACAAGGCCTCCTACAATGAGCAGTTCTTC.

The DNA for the CDR3 is TGTGCCAGTAGCCTTCGGGGGACTAGCGGGAGAGTAAACAATGAGCAGTTCTTC. This sequence encodes CASSLRGTSGRVNNEQFF. V and J are TRBV19 and TRBJ2-1, with 14 nucleotides matching TRBD2. The CDR3 is 18 amino acids. Trimming cost V 6 bases and J 5 bases; bases outside gene matches: 12. Germline V gives CDR1 LNHDA, CDR2 SQIVND (reference sequence).

This chain joins TRBV5-1 and TRBJ2-7, with D perhaps TRBD1 (6 bases). V was shortened by 5 bases and J by 5 bases, with 11 bases between the two germline ends. In germline, CDR1 is SGHRS, CDR2 YFSETQ. This CDR3 spans 12 amino acids. CDR3 sequence: CASRAGVDEQYF. The CDR3 DNA reads as TGCGCCAGCAGAGCAGGGGTGGACGAGCAGTACTTC.

The V gene is TRBV9, the J gene TRBJ1-3; 7 bases fit TRBD1. Germline CDR1 is SGDLS and CDR2 is YYNGEE. V shed 7 bases and J 0 bases; nucleotides not matched to a gene: 7. This CDR3 region has 15 residues. CDR3 residues: CASGRQGLSGNTIYF. The CDR3 DNA sequence: TGTGCCAGCGGGAGACAGGGCCTCTCTGGAAACACCATATATTTT.

This clonotype has a handful of counts. DNA of the CDR3: TGTGCCAGCAACAGGCGCACAGATACGCAGTATTTT. Its protein is CASNRRTDTQYF. The rearrangement joins TRBV2 to TRBJ2-3, with D tentatively TRBD1 (5 bases). V shed 7 bases and J shed 1 base, with 6 bases lying between them. Germline V gene data show CDR1 as SNHLY and CDR2 as FYNNEI. The CDR3 runs to 12 residues.

As concerns this clonotype: At one end the junction does not follow the germline gene, possibly because of a read error. The chain is built from TRBV4-1 and TRBJ2-2, with 8 bases matching TRBD1. The CDR3 length is 15 residues. Germline assignment: CDR1 MGHRA and CDR2 YSYEKL. CDR3 in DNA: TGCGCCAGCAGCCAAGGACAGGGGAACACCGGGGAGCTGTGTTTT. It yields the protein CASSQGQGNTGELCF.

This clonotype showed up just a few times. V and J are TRBV7-3 and TRBJ2-1; no definite D call. Looked up from germline, CDR1 is SGHTA and CDR2 is FQGTGA. The CDR3 extends over 14 amino acids. V lost 7 bases and J 0 bases, leaving 10 bases between the germline ends. The chain's CDR3 is CASNPSPSYNEQFF. The CDR3 nucleotides are TGTGCCAGCAACCCTAGTCCCTCCTACAATGAGCAGTTCTTC.

The sample holds a few counts of this clonotype. The V call is TRBV7-2, the J call TRBJ2-7, with a weak D call TRBD2 (6 bases). CDR3 length: 14 residues. The V gene lost 2 bases and the J gene lost 3 bases, with 11 bases spanning the gap. Germline-derived CDR1 and CDR2 are SGHTA and FQGNSA. The DNA of the CDR3 is TGTGCCAGCAGCTTATGGTCTAGCGACTACGAGCAGTACTTC. Protein product: CASSLWSSDYEQYF.

V and J are TRBV7-2 and TRBJ1-2; D remains unclear. Looked up from germline, CDR1 is SGHTA and CDR2 is FQGNSA. This CDR3 is 14 amino acids long. V gave up 0 bases and J gave up 7 bases, with 12 bases separating them. Here the CDR3 DNA reads TGTGCCAGCAGCTTAGCGTTGGCAGAAGGTGGCTACACCTTC. It translates to CASSLALAEGGYTF.